The clone carrying this T cell receptor beta chain was counted only a few times. Its specificity is unknown. TCRdb fed the reads into MiXCR, producing one record per CDR3 protein. The sample records some 150,000 distinct CDR3 sequences, 23% being singletons. This entry belongs to a study of T cell repertoires in cytomegalovirus infection. As for the study in general: Signatures in public TCR beta sequences pointed to both CMV infection and matching HLA type.

Study-level points and caveats: Cumulative frequency (of public TCR beta family members) identified carriers of CMV plus the relevant HLA. CMV-specific TCR beta clonotypes restricted by HLA-C were the ones dominating the ex vivo response.

The germline V gene encodes CDR1 SGHAT and CDR2 FQNNGV. This CDR3 is built from 15 residues. V was shortened by 0 bases and J by 3 bases, with 11 bases between the two germline ends. This receptor was taken from a human donor in good health (CMV status not recorded). Some clones in this sample may be carry-over from other donors' samples. The rearrangement links TRBV11-2 to TRBJ1-1; weak D call: TRBD1 (5 bases). The specimen was PBMCs. CDR3 sequence: CASSLDGPGYTEAFF. The DNA for the CDR3 is TGTGCCAGCAGCTTAGATGGCCCAGGGTACACTGAAGCTTTCTTT. The full variable domain, in which reference TRBV11-2 and TRBJ1-1 provide the parts outside the CDR3, is EAGVAQSPRYKIIEKRQSVAFWCNPISGHATLYWYQQILGQGPKLLIQFQNNGVVDDSQLPKDRFSAERLKGVDSTLKIQPAKLEDSAVYLCASSLDGPGYTEAFFGQGTRLTVV.